The present T cell receptor beta chain was sequenced within a study of cytomegalovirus exposure and HLA in healthy donors. Study-level results: Highly shared variants forming one cluster were likely a sequencing artifact. It was approximately 170 TCR beta chains that were listed as cytomegalovirus-associated. TCR beta sequences reportedly predicted most subjects' HLA-A and HLA-B alleles accurately.

The PCR employed 60 Vbeta primers together with 13 Jbeta primers. Sequencing used immunoSEQ multiplex PCR; TCRdb keeps in-frame clones, though not all of them. There are about 150,000 clones in the sample; roughly 75% occur only once, and 1.3% to 1.5% lies in the top ten. The CDR3 totals 15 residues. The germline gives CDR1 MDHEN, CDR2 SYDVKM. The ends lost 7 bases at V and 3 bases at J; junction bases unmatched: 12. Of note for this clone: Its target is unknown.

The sample comprised PBMCs. The sequence was obtained from a man between 18 and 29 years old in good health and CMV-seronegative. The rearrangement links TRBV28 to TRBJ2-7; TRBD1 matches at 7 bases. The CDR3 region has the DNA TGTGCCAGCAACCTAATTCGGGACAGTTACTACGAGCAGTACTTC. Translated, it gives CASNLIRDSYYEQYF.